One and the same sample provided the 28 T cell receptor beta chains below, sequenced in a study of T cells after yellow fever vaccination (dated by TCRdb to between 2018 and 2021). The library was produced with 5' RACE. The listed sequencing device is Illumina HiSeq 2500. The raw public reads went through TCRdb reprocessing: fastp at Q25, MiXCR clone calling, in-frame beta chains kept. All rows with the same CDR3 protein become a single entry with the most common DNA and genes. For this sample there are fewer than 35,000 distinct CDR3 sequences; roughly a tenth appear just once. Together, the top ten hold approximately 12% of the sample. Interpreted using the paper, the treatment or condition label stands for: live attenuated yellow fever vaccine strain. The material sequenced was PBMCs, either bulk or a sorted T-cell subset (CD4+, CD8+, memory, or dextramer-sorted; not recorded which), taken less than 16 days after the first yellow fever vaccination. The receptor source for this set is a young man who received the YFV17D yellow fever vaccine.

This clonotype was picked up a small number of times. Just one base apart from a much larger clone, this may be a read error. The V and J genes are TRBV12-3 or TRBV12-4 and TRBJ2-5, with D unresolved. The CDR3 extends over 13 amino acids. The V end lost 8 bases, the J end lost 4 bases, and 14 bases lay between the germline ends. Here the CDR3 DNA reads TGTGCCAGCCATGGAACGGTGGGAGAGACCCAGTACTTC. This gives the protein CASHGTVGETQYF.

Comment on this clonotype: This may be a read error, as it is one base from a much larger clone. The genes are TRBV12-3 or TRBV12-4 and TRBJ1-2; D not resolved. The CDR3 sequence is 12 residues long. CDR3 coding DNA: TGTGCCCGCAGTTTTGTCTTGGGGAAAGGGACCTTC. Protein sequence: CARSFVLGKGTF.

This clonotype was counted ten times or more. CDR3 coding DNA: TGTGCCAGCCATCGGGGGTGGCCCTCCTATAATTCACCCCTCCACTTT. This sequence encodes CASHRGWPSYNSPLHF. This chain uses TRBV6-5 with TRBJ1-6; possible D gene TRBD1, 5 bases. The CDR3 sequence is 16 residues long. Per germline, CDR1 MNHEY and CDR2 SVGAGI. V lost 8 bases, J lost 0 bases, and 14 bases lay in between.

Many counts were recorded for this clonotype. The chain is built from TRBV4-3 and TRBJ2-5; 7 bases agree with TRBD1. The CDR3 runs to 13 residues. V shed 0 bases, J shed 9 bases, and the junction held 4 bases outside the gene matches. The V gene's germline CDR1 is LGHNA and CDR2 YSLEER. The DNA of the CDR3 is TGCGCCAGCAGCCAAGAAAAAACAGGGGCCCAGTACTTC. It translates to CASSQEKTGAQYF.

The table lists this clonotype with many counts. The rearrangement uses TRBV9 and TRBJ2-1; D is unresolved. The germline V gene encodes CDR1 SGDLS and CDR2 YYNGEE. V lost 0 bases and J lost 11, with 12 bases in between. The CDR3 sequence is 13 residues long. CDR3 loop: CASSVELGTKQFF. The CDR3 DNA sequence: TGTGCCAGCAGCGTAGAGTTAGGCACGAAGCAGTTCTTC.

J is TRBJ2-1 and V is TRBV21-1. TRBV21-1 constitutes a pseudogene. The CDR3 runs 13 residues. The CDR3 DNA is TGTGCTTATCGTTCCCTCTCGTACAATGAGCAGTTCTTC. Protein sequence: CAYRSLSYNEQFF.

In this sample, this clonotype turned up many times. The V gene is TRBV19, the J gene TRBJ2-5; D uncertain. Per the germline V gene, CDR1 is LNHDA and CDR2 is SQIVND (reference sequence). V gave up 3 bases and J gave up 5 bases, with 13 bases separating them. The CDR3 has 14 amino acids. CDR3 in amino acids: CASSILTSPETQYF. For the CDR3, the DNA is TGTGCCAGTAGTATTTTGACATCGCCGGAGACCCAGTACTTC.

This clonotype was observed many times. The J gene is TRBJ1-5, the V gene TRBV15; D not resolved. The germline V gene has CDR1 LNHNV and CDR2 YYDKDF (reference sequence). CDR3 length equals 15 residues. V was pared by 0 bases and J by 3 bases, with 9 bases between. CDR3 sequence: CATSRDLQVNQPQHF. Here the CDR3 DNA reads TGTGCCACCAGCAGAGATTTGCAGGTCAATCAGCCCCAGCATTTT.

This clonotype occurred many times. V usage is TRBV7-9 and J usage is TRBJ1-6; 7 positions agree with TRBD1. Trimming at V came to 5 bases and at J to 11 bases, leaving 6 bases not matched to a gene. This CDR3 has 13 residues. Germline values: CDR1 SEHNR, CDR2 FQNEAQ (reference sequence). CDR3 DNA: TGTGCCAGCAGCCGGGACAGTTTCACACCCCTCCACTTT. This encodes CASSRDSFTPLHF.

This clonotype was detected ten times or more. CDR3 amino acids: CASSYRLEGTELFF. CDR3 DNA: TGTGCCAGCAGTTACCGACTGGAGGGTACGGAGCTGTTTTTT. The genes are TRBV6-2 or TRBV6-3 and TRBJ2-2; tentatively, D is TRBD2 (6 bases). Trimming shortened V by 2 bases and J by 10 bases, and 14 bases separated the two germline ends. There are 14 residues in the CDR3. Germline V CDR1 and CDR2: MNHEY, SVGEGT.

This clonotype was recorded many times. The V and J genes are TRBV7-3 and TRBJ2-3, with D tentatively TRBD2 (6 bases). Trimming cost V 3 bases and J 6 bases, with 10 bases left between them. CDR3 length: 13 amino acids. The germline V gene encodes CDR1 SGHTA and CDR2 FQGTGA. The CDR3 coding sequence is TGTGCCAGCAGCTTGGCCCGGGGGGATACGCAGTATTTT. Encoded protein: CASSLARGDTQYF. Combining the CDR3 with reference TRBV7-3 and TRBJ2-3 gives the whole variable domain GAGVSQTPSNKVTEKGKYVELRCDPISGHTALYWYRQSLGQGPEFLIYFQGTGAADDSGLPNDRFFAVRPEGSVSTLKIQRTERGDSAVYLCASSLARGDTQYFGPGTRLTVL.

There are many counts of this clonotype. V is TRBV3-1 and J is TRBJ2-5; unclear D gene. The CDR3 consists of 12 residues. Trimming left V 1 base short and J 5 bases short, with 5 bases between. Germline V gene lookup returns CDR1 LGHDT and CDR2 YNNKEL (reference sequence). CDR3 nucleotide sequence: TGTGCCAGCAGCCAAGTCAGGGAGACCCAGTACTTC. Protein sequence: CASSQVRETQYF.

This clonotype was picked up many times. CDR3 nucleotide sequence: TGTGCCACCAGCAGCTCTGGAGGGCAGCTCACAGATACGCAGTATTTT. Translation: CATSSSGGQLTDTQYF. The rearrangement uses TRBV15 and TRBJ2-3; a weak D match, TRBD2 (6 bases). V gave up 3 bases and J gave up 2 bases, with 15 bases separating them. The CDR3 contains 16 residues. The germline V gene encodes CDR1 LNHNV and CDR2 YYDKDF (reference sequence).

This clonotype was detected ten times or more. The CDR3 protein is CASSGDRVRTDTQYF. DNA of the CDR3: TGCGCCAGCAGCGGGGACAGGGTTAGAACAGATACGCAGTATTTT. This sequence joins TRBV5-1 and TRBJ2-3, with TRBD1 identical over 9 bases. The CDR3 has 15 amino acids. Germline V gene data show CDR1 as SGHRS and CDR2 as YFSETQ. V lost 4 bases to trimming and J lost 3 bases; unmatched junction nucleotides: 6.

This clonotype was recorded many times. The chain combines TRBV5-1 with TRBJ1-3; D might be TRBD1 (5 bases). This CDR3 has 16 amino acids. The germline gives CDR1 SGHRS, CDR2 YFSETQ. The V and J ends lost 0 bases and 0 bases respectively, with 10 bases between them. The CDR3 is CASSLAAGTSGNTIYF. CDR3 coding DNA: TGCGCCAGCAGCTTGGCCGCGGGGACCTCTGGAAACACCATATATTTT.

This clonotype has ten or more counts. This sequence joins TRBV7-2 and TRBJ2-1, with TRBD2 matching over 7 bases. The J segment lost 13 bases and the V segment lost 7 bases, leaving 16 bases of the junction unmatched. The length of the CDR3 is 14 residues. The germline gives CDR1 SGHTA, CDR2 FQGNSA. CDR3 region: CASTSAGGTGGQFF. The DNA for the CDR3 is TGTGCCAGCACCAGTGCCGGGGGGACGGGGGGACAGTTCTTC.

The sample holds a few counts of this clonotype. V and J are TRBV7-9 and TRBJ1-1; a weak D match, TRBD1 (6 bases). The germline gives CDR1 SEHNR, CDR2 FQNEAQ (reference sequence). CDR3 length: 14 residues. Trimming removed 3 bases from V and 4 bases from J, with 12 bases in between. The CDR3 sequence: CASSFGGGVTEAFF. CDR3 sequence (DNA): TGTGCCAGCAGCTTTGGGGGCGGGGTCACTGAAGCTTTCTTT.

With regard to this clonotype: This may arise from a read error, as a much more abundant clone is one base away. This rearrangement joins TRBV6-5 to TRBJ1-5; D gene unclear. The germline CDR1 and CDR2 sequences are MNHEY and SVGAGI. The CDR3 totals 16 residues. V lost 4 bases, J lost 0 bases, and 13 bases lay in between. Here the CDR3 reads CASSSRYWGSNQPQHF. CDR3 DNA: TGTGCCAGCAGTTCGCGATACTGGGGTAGCAATCAGCCCCAGCATTTT.

This clonotype was found a few times. An end of the junction differs from the germline gene, which may be a read error. The chain links TRBV7-7 to TRBJ2-3, with 10 nucleotides matching TRBD2. Germline V gene lookup returns CDR1 SSHAT and CDR2 FNYEAQ (reference sequence). The CDR3 extends over 15 amino acids. DNA of the CDR3: TGTGCTAGCAGCCCTAGCGGGGGACCCCAGGGAACGCAGTATTTT. As protein: CASSPSGGPQGTQYF.

The table lists this clonotype with many counts. In DNA form, the CDR3 reads TGCAGTGCTGAGTCCATCGGCTACACCTTC. Translated: CSAESIGYTF. This chain uses TRBV20-1 with TRBJ1-2; D is uncertain. Per the germline V gene, CDR1 is DFQATT and CDR2 is SNEGSKA (reference sequence). Trimming removed 5 bases at V and 8 bases at J, with 9 bases between. The CDR3 covers 10 residues.

As concerns this clonotype: This may arise from a read error, as a much more abundant clone is one base away. V gene TRBV7-2 combines with J gene TRBJ2-2; the D is unclear. Germline assignment: CDR1 SGHTA and CDR2 FQGNSA. CDR3 length: 15 residues. CDR3 loop: CASSPLALNTVELFF. CDR3 coding DNA: TGTGCCAGCAGCCCCTTGGCCCTGAACACCGTGGAGCTGTTTTTT.

This clonotype was seen ten or more times. The J gene is TRBJ1-2, the V gene TRBV5-4; 11 bases are shared with TRBD1. Germline values: CDR1 SGHNT, CDR2 YYREEE (reference sequence). The CDR3 contains 12 residues. Written as DNA, the CDR3 is TGTGTCTGGGACAGGGGGAAATATGGCTACACCTTC. This encodes CVWDRGKYGYTF.

This clonotype was picked up many times. CDR3 in amino acids: CSASLTGADTQYF. The CDR3 coding sequence is TGCAGTGCTAGCTTGACAGGGGCAGATACGCAGTATTTT. The gene calls are TRBV20-1 and TRBJ2-3; 8 bases map to TRBD1. Germline trimming cut 3 bases from V and 4 bases from J; bases unmatched to any gene: 3. There are 13 residues in the CDR3. Germline CDR1 reads DFQATT; CDR2 reads SNEGSKA (reference sequence).

The sample holds many counts of this clonotype. The chain's CDR3 is CASSSASGDIHIQYF. Written as DNA, the CDR3 is TGTGCCAGCAGCTCGGCTAGCGGAGATATTCACATTCAGTACTTC. The chain uses TRBV7-2 and TRBJ2-4; TRBD2 matches 7 bases. There are 15 residues in the CDR3. V lost 4 bases to trimming and J lost 8 bases; unmatched junction nucleotides: 11. The germline gives CDR1 SGHTA, CDR2 FQGNSA.

This clonotype has a count of ten or more. The chain is built from TRBV20-1 and TRBJ1-3; D remains unclear. This CDR3 spans 14 amino acids. Germline V gene sequence: CDR1 DFQATT, CDR2 SNEGSKA (reference sequence). The ends were cut back, 3 bases at V and 4 bases at J, with 13 bases in the middle. This CDR3 is CSASVYHGGNTIYF. The CDR3 region has the DNA TGCAGTGCTAGTGTGTACCATGGGGGAAACACCATATATTTT.

This clonotype was seen many times. The chain couples TRBV3-1 to TRBJ2-3, with D unresolved. CDR3 size: 15 residues. V lost 0 bases, J lost 0 bases, and 7 bases lay in between. CDR1 LGHDT and CDR2 YNNKEL come from the germline V gene (reference sequence). The CDR3 coding sequence is TGTGCCAGCAGCCAAGAGTCGGCTAGCACAGATACGCAGTATTTT. Protein: CASSQESASTDTQYF.

This clonotype was seen many times. In DNA, the CDR3 is TGTGCCAGCAGCTTGCAGGGGACCAACCAAGAGACCCAGTACTTC. It is translated as CASSLQGTNQETQYF. The chain joins TRBV7-3 to TRBJ2-5, with a weak D call TRBD1 (6 bases). Trimming left V 3 bases short and J 0 bases short, with 11 bases between. This CDR3 region has 15 residues. Germline V gene lookup returns CDR1 SGHTA and CDR2 FQGTGA.

The table lists this clonotype with many counts. J is TRBJ2-1 and V is TRBV18; 9 bases match TRBD2. Germline CDR1 reads KGHSH; CDR2 reads LQKENI. V lost 6 bases and J lost 1; bases outside the gene matches: 7. This CDR3 is built from 16 residues. In DNA form, the CDR3 reads TGTGCCAGCTCGCTTAGCGGGGGAGGTTCCTACAATGAGCAGTTCTTC. Encoded protein: CASSLSGGGSYNEQFF.